The clone carrying this T cell receptor beta chain was detected only a few times. This specimen belongs to a study of OX40 agonist ivuxolimab in advanced cancers. Germline CDR1 reads SEHNR; CDR2 reads FQNEAQ (reference sequence). This CDR3 has 13 amino acids. V was shortened by 4 bases and J by 3 bases, with 9 bases between the two germline ends. Assay used: immunoSEQ multiplex PCR; TCRdb lists only in-frame clones, some missing. The table records approximately 16,000 clones, around 79% of them present only once. This chain uses TRBV7-9 with TRBJ1-2; D not resolved. This specimen consisted of CD4+ or CD8+ T cells sorted from blood, obtained in a trial of the OX40 agonist ivuxolimab. This clonotype originated in an adult with an advanced solid tumor such as melanoma, head and neck, liver or kidney cancer. DNA of the CDR3: TGTGCCAGCAGCTACGACAACTACTATGGCTACACCTTC. This codes for CASSYDNYYGYTF. The complete variable domain, with remaining parts taken from reference TRBV7-9 and TRBJ1-2, reads DTGVSQNPRHKITKRGQNVTFRCDPISEHNRLYWYRQTLGQGPEFLTYFQNEAQLEKSRLLSDRFSAERPKGSFSTLEIQRTEQGDSAMYLCASSYDNYYGYTFGSGTRLTVV.